This T cell receptor (beta chain) was recovered during a study of T cell changes during pregnancy in multiple sclerosis. This table comes from immunoSEQ multiplex PCR, and its TCRdb copy is limited to in-frame clones, with some not included. The sample lists tens of thousands of clones, roughly nine tenths occurring once. V lost 3 bases, J lost 2 bases, and 3 bases stayed unmatched. Per the germline V gene, CDR1 is LGHNA and CDR2 is YSLEER. The CDR3 has 14 residues. This clone was picked up one time. The TCR sequence derives from a female donor in good health, serving as a control in a pregnancy study. Some clones in this sample may be carry-over from other donors' samples. This rearrangement joins TRBV4-3 to TRBJ2-7; 8 nucleotides match TRBD1. The specimen was PBMCs, collected in the first trimester of pregnancy. CDR3 loop: CASSQGTGTYEQYF. The CDR3 DNA sequence: TGCGCCAGCAGCCAGGGGACAGGCACCTACGAGCAGTACTTC.